Below, one TCR beta chain is given with its context. CDR3 size: 14 residues. J was trimmed by 5 bases and V by 4 bases; bases with no gene match: 9. Germline lookup yields CDR1 SGHRS and CDR2 YFSETQ. These data come from a study of technical replicates of blood from a few donors. Produced via immunoSEQ multiplex PCR; TCRdb's table is partial and in-frame only. The data hold tens of thousands of clones, with around 94% observed a single time. The chain couples TRBV5-1 to TRBJ2-7, with TRBD1 matching over 7 bases. The sequence was obtained from a human donor in good health. Sequencing was done on a sample of T cells isolated from PBMCs. This CDR3 reads CASSQRDSLDEQYF. The CDR3 DNA is TGCGCCAGCAGCCAAAGGGACAGTCTTGACGAGCAGTACTTC. The full variable domain, with the rest looked up from reference TRBV5-1 and TRBJ2-7, is KAGVTQTPRYLIKTRGQQVTLSCSPISGHRSVSWYQQTPGQGLQFLFEYFSETQRNKGNFPGRFSGRQFSNSRSEMNVSTLELGDSALYLCASSQRDSLDEQYFGPGTRLTVT.